These 5 T cell receptor beta chains share one sample of origin, sequenced in a study of T-cell reconstitution after alpha-beta-depleted transplantation in children. TCRbeta library construction was performed incorporating unique molecular identifiers. Each CDR3 protein gets one entry after TCRdb re-called the PCR reads with MiXCR. This table holds around 530,000 distinct CDR3 sequences, around a third found once. Specimen: PBMCs from the stem cell graft donor, collected from the stem cell graft. All receptors come from a human donor who donated a stem cell graft to a child with aplastic anemia.

This clonotype was seen a handful of times. The chain combines TRBV12-5 with TRBJ2-7; perhaps TRBD2 as D (6 bases). Trimming took 0 bases from V and 7 from J, leaving 25 bases between them. This CDR3 comprises 18 residues. The germline V gene encodes CDR1 LGHNT and CDR2 FRNRAP. The CDR3 protein is CASGLVRSGQEGPGEQYV. Written as DNA, the CDR3 is TGTGCTAGTGGTTTGGTACGATCGGGGCAGGAGGGCCCGGGTGAGCAGTACGTC.

This clonotype was counted a few times. V is TRBV7-8 and J is TRBJ2-1, with 7 bases that match TRBD2. Looked up from germline, CDR1 is SGHVS and CDR2 is FQNEAQ. The CDR3 is 16 amino acids. V lost 5 bases, J lost 0 bases, and 7 bases stayed unmatched. The CDR3 DNA follows: TGTGCCAGCAGCCAAAACCGGGACTACTCCTACAATGAGCAGTTCTTC. Its translation: CASSQNRDYSYNEQFF.

The chain combines TRBV20-1 with TRBJ2-7; 10 bases fit TRBD2. Germline V gene data show CDR1 as DFQATT and CDR2 as SNEGSKA (reference sequence). This CDR3 is built from 16 residues. With 1 base clipped from V and 5 bases from J, the junction kept 11 bases outside the gene matches. The CDR3 DNA reads TGCAGTGCTAGAGTCGGGCTAGCGGGAGTCCGGGACGAGCAGTACTTC. The encoded protein is CSARVGLAGVRDEQYF.

This sequence joins TRBV7-2 and TRBJ2-5; perhaps TRBD2 as D (6 bases). The ends were cut back, 6 bases at V and 7 bases at J, with 21 bases in the middle. Germline V gives CDR1 SGHTA, CDR2 FQGNSA. The CDR3 consists of 15 residues. DNA for the CDR3: TGTGCCAGCAGTCTATTGACTAGGCCCGTATGGACCCAGTACTTC. This translates into CASSLLTRPVWTQYF.

This clonotype came up a few times. The V and J genes are TRBV20-1 and TRBJ2-1, with D tentatively TRBD2 (6 bases). Trimming cost V 3 bases and J 8 bases, with 14 bases left between them. The CDR3 spans 13 residues. Germline CDR1 DFQATT, CDR2 SNEGSKA (reference sequence). This chain's CDR3 is CSARGLQRDEQFF. CDR3 bases: TGCAGTGCTAGGGGTCTCCAGCGGGATGAGCAGTTCTTC.